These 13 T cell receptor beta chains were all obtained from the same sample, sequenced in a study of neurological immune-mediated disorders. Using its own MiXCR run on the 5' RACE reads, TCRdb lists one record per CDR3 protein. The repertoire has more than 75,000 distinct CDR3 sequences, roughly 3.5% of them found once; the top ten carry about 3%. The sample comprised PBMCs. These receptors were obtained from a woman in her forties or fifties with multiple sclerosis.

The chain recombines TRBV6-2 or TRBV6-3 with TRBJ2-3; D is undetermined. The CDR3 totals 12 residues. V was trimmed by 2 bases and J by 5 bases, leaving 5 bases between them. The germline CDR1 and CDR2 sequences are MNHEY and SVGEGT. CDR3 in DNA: TGTGCCAGCAGTTACGAGATAGATACGCAGTATTTT. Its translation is CASSYEIDTQYF.

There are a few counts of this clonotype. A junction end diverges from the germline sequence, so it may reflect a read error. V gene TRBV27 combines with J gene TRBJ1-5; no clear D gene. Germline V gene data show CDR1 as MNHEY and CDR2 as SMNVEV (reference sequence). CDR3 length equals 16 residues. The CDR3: CASRGSGVPSNKTQNF. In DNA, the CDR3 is TGTGCCAGCAGAGGGTCAGGCGTACCGAGCAATAAGACCCAGAATTTT.

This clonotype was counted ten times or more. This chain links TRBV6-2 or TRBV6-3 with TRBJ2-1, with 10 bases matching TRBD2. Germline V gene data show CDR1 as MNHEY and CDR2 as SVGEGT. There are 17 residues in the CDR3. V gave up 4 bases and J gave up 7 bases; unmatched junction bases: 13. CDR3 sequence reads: CASSFPLAGAPTNEQFF. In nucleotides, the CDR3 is TGTGCCAGCAGTTTCCCTCTAGCGGGGGCCCCGACAAATGAGCAGTTCTTC.

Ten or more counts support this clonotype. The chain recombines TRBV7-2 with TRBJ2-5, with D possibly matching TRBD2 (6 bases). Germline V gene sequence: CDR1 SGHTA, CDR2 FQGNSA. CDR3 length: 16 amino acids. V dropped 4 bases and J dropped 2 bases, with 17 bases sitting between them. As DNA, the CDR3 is TGTGCCAGCAGCTCTGGGGTCTTAGCGGCGCAAGAGACCCAGTACTTC. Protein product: CASSSGVLAAQETQYF.

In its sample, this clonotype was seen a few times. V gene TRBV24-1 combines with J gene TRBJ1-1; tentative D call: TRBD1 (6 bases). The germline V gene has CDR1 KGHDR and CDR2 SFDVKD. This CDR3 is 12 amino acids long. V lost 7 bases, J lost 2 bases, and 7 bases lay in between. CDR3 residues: CATRDSNTEAFF. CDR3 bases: TGTGCCACCAGGGACAGTAACACTGAAGCTTTCTTT.

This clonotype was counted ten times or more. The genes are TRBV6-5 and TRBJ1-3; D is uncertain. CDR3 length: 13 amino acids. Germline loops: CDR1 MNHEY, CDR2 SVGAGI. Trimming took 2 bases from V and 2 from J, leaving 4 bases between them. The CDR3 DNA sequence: TGTGCCAGCAGTTACGGCACTGGAAACACCATATATTTT. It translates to CASSYGTGNTIYF.

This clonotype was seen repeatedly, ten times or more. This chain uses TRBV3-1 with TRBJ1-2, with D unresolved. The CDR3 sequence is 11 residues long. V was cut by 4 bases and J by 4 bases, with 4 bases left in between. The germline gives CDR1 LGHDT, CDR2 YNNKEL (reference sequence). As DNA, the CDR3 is TGTGCCAGCAGCCGGATCTATGGCTACACCTTC. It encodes CASSRIYGYTF.

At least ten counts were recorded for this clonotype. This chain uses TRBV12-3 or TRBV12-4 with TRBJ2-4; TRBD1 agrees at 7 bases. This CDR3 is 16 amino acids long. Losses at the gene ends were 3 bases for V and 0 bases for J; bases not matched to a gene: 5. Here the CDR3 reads CASSLRGQLAKNIQYF. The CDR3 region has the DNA TGTGCCAGCAGTTTGAGGGGGCAGTTAGCCAAAAACATTCAGTACTTC.

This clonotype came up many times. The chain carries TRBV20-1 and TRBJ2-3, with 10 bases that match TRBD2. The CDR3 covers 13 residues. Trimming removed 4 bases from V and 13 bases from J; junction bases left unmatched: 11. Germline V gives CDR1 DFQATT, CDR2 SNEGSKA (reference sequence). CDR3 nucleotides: TGCAGTGCTACGGAGCGGGGGGGCCGGAGAGAGTATTTT. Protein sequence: CSATERGGRREYF.

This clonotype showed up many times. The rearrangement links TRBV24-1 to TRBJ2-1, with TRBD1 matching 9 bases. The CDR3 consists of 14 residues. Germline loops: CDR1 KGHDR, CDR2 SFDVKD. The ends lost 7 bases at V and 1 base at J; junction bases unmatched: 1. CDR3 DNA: TGTGCCACCAGGGGACAGGGTTCCTACAATGAGCAGTTCTTC. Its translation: CATRGQGSYNEQFF.

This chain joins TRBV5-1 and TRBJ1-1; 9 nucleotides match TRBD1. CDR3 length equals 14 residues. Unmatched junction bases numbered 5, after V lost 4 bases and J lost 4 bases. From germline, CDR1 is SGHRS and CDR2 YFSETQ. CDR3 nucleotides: TGCGCCAGCAGCGAGGGACAGGGTGGCACTGAAGCTTTCTTT. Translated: CASSEGQGGTEAFF.

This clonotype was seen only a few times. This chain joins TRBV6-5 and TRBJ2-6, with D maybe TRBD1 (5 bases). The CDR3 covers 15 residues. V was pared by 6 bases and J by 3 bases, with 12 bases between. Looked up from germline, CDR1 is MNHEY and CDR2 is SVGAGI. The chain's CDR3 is CASREQGSGANVLTF. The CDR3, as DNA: TGTGCCAGCAGAGAGCAGGGTAGTGGGGCCAACGTCCTGACTTTC.

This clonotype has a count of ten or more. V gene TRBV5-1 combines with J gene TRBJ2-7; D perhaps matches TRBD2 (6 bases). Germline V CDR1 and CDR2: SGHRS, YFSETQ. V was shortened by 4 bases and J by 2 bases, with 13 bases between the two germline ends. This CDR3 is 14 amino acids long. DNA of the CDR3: TGCGCCAGCAGCCGGGGGACGCCTCCCTACGAGCAGTACTTC. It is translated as CASSRGTPPYEQYF.